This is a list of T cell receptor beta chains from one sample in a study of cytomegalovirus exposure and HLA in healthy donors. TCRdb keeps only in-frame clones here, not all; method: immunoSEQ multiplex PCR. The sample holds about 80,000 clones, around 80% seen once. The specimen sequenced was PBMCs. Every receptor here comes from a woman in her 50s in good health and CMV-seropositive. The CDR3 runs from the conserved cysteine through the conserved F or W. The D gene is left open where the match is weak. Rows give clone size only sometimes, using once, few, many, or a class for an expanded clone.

CDR3 protein: CASSLTGRTDTQYF; CDR3 DNA: TGTGCCAGCAGCTTGACCGGGAGAACAGATACGCAGTATTTT; clone size: once; D gene: .; J gene: TRBJ2-3; V gene: TRBV5-4
CDR3 protein: CASSSPYGYTF; CDR3 DNA: TGTGCCAGTTCGAGCCCGTATGGCTACACCTTC; clone size: .; D gene: .; J gene: TRBJ1-2; V gene: TRBV2
CDR3 protein: CASSLDLQAYNEQFF; CDR3 DNA: TGTGCCAGCAGCTTAGATTTACAGGCGTACAATGAGCAGTTCTTC; clone size: .; D gene: .; J gene: TRBJ2-1; V gene: TRBV7-6
CDR3 protein: CASRQLTGTRTEAFF; CDR3 DNA: TGCGCCAGCAGGCAGCTAACCGGGACACGGACTGAAGCTTTCTTT; clone size: .; D gene: .; J gene: TRBJ1-1; V gene: TRBV5-1
CDR3 protein: CSAKSDDGYTF; CDR3 DNA: TGCAGCGCCAAGAGCGACGATGGCTACACCTTC; clone size: .; D gene: .; J gene: TRBJ1-2; V gene: TRBV29-1
CDR3 protein: CASSAFVRSSYEQYF; CDR3 DNA: TGTGCCAGTAGTGCTTTTGTTAGGAGCTCCTACGAGCAGTACTTC; clone size: .; D gene: .; J gene: TRBJ2-7; V gene: TRBV19
CDR3 protein: CASSHWGDYGYTF; CDR3 DNA: TGTGCCAGCAGCCACTGGGGGGACTATGGCTACACCTTC; clone size: .; D gene: .; J gene: TRBJ1-2; V gene: TRBV7-9
CDR3 protein: CASSQLPGYGSYEQYF; CDR3 DNA: TGTGCCAGCTCACAACTACCGGGGTACGGCTCCTACGAGCAGTACTTC; clone size: .; D gene: .; J gene: TRBJ2-7; V gene: TRBV18
CDR3 protein: CASKLAGGSYNSPLHF; CDR3 DNA: TGTGCCAGCAAACTGGCAGGGGGTTCCTATAATTCACCCCTCCACTTT; clone size: few; D gene: TRBD1; J gene: TRBJ1-6; V gene: TRBV2
CDR3 protein: CASLVRTGNTEAFF; CDR3 DNA: TGTGCCAGCTTAGTAAGGACAGGGAACACTGAAGCTTTCTTT; clone size: .; D gene: TRBD1; J gene: TRBJ1-1; V gene: TRBV18
CDR3 protein: CASSLVGLGGGSTEAFF; CDR3 DNA: TGCGCCAGCAGCTTGGTCGGGCTAGGGGGGGGGAGCACTGAAGCTTTCTTT; clone size: .; D gene: .; J gene: TRBJ1-1; V gene: TRBV5-1
CDR3 protein: CASTGGAAGGLTDTQYF; CDR3 DNA: TGTGCCAGTACCGGGGGGGCAGCGGGAGGCTTGACAGATACGCAGTATTTT; clone size: .; D gene: TRBD2; J gene: TRBJ2-3; V gene: TRBV19
CDR3 protein: CASSEGGGVSGNTIYF; CDR3 DNA: TGTGCCAGCAGTGAGGGGGGGGGAGTCTCTGGAAACACCATATATTTT; clone size: .; D gene: .; J gene: TRBJ1-3; V gene: TRBV25-1
CDR3 protein: CASSDGQGLSNEQFF; CDR3 DNA: TGCGCCAGCAGCGACGGACAGGGTTTATCCAATGAGCAGTTCTTC; clone size: .; D gene: TRBD1; J gene: TRBJ2-1; V gene: TRBV5-1
CDR3 protein: CSVDAPDRPQKQFF; CDR3 DNA: TGCAGCGTCGACGCCCCGGACAGGCCCCAAAAGCAGTTCTTC; clone size: .; D gene: TRBD1; J gene: TRBJ2-1; V gene: TRBV29-1
CDR3 protein: CASSGGGVYGYTF; CDR3 DNA: TGTGCCAGCAGCGGAGGGGGGGTATATGGCTACACCTTC; clone size: .; D gene: .; J gene: TRBJ1-2; V gene: TRBV9
CDR3 protein: CSVEAQGGVAFF; CDR3 DNA: TGCAGCGTTGAAGCGCAGGGAGGAGTAGCTTTCTTT; clone size: few; D gene: .; J gene: TRBJ1-1; V gene: TRBV29-1
CDR3 protein: CASSSGRSGELFF; CDR3 DNA: TGTGCTAGCAGCTCCGGTAGGAGCGGGGAGCTGTTTTTT; clone size: .; D gene: .; J gene: TRBJ2-2; V gene: TRBV7-7
CDR3 protein: CASSLVDWNTEAFF; CDR3 DNA: TGCGCCAGCAGCTTGGTCGACTGGAACACTGAAGCTTTCTTT; clone size: .; D gene: .; J gene: TRBJ1-1; V gene: TRBV5-1
CDR3 protein: CSVRRQANTGELFF; CDR3 DNA: TGCAGCGTCCGTAGACAGGCGAACACCGGGGAGCTGTTTTTT; clone size: .; D gene: .; J gene: TRBJ2-2; V gene: TRBV29-1
CDR3 protein: CASSIPVRGQNTEAFF; CDR3 DNA: TGTGCCAGCAGCATTCCGGTTAGGGGTCAGAACACTGAAGCTTTCTTT; clone size: .; D gene: .; J gene: TRBJ1-1; V gene: TRBV5-4
CDR3 protein: CASSDPLSGVDTNTQYF; CDR3 DNA: TGCGCCAGCAGTGATCCCTTGAGCGGGGTAGACACAAATACGCAGTATTTT; clone size: .; D gene: TRBD2; J gene: TRBJ2-3; V gene: TRBV10-1
CDR3 protein: CASSYWDSFSEAFF; CDR3 DNA: TGTGCCAGCAGTTACTGGGACAGTTTTTCTGAAGCTTTCTTT; clone size: once; D gene: TRBD1; J gene: TRBJ1-1; V gene: TRBV6-5
CDR3 protein: CASKGQRYNEQFF; CDR3 DNA: TGTGCCAGCAAGGGACAGAGGTACAATGAGCAGTTCTTC; clone size: .; D gene: TRBD1; J gene: TRBJ2-1; V gene: TRBV7-6
CDR3 protein: CASQGLSTEAFF; CDR3 DNA: TGTGCCAGCCAGGGTTTGAGCACTGAAGCTTTCTTT; clone size: .; D gene: .; J gene: TRBJ1-1; V gene: TRBV2
CDR3 protein: CASRRQGGTDTQYF; CDR3 DNA: TGTGCCAGTCGGAGACAGGGGGGCACAGATACGCAGTATTTT; clone size: .; D gene: TRBD1; J gene: TRBJ2-3; V gene: TRBV19
CDR3 protein: CASSPGGAGGGEKLFF; CDR3 DNA: TGCGCCAGCTCCCCCGGAGGGGCAGGGGGCGGTGAAAAACTGTTTTTT; clone size: .; D gene: TRBD1; J gene: TRBJ1-4; V gene: TRBV5-1
CDR3 protein: CATSRDLGTEAFF; CDR3 DNA: TGTGCCACCAGCAGAGACCTCGGCACTGAAGCTTTCTTT; clone size: few; D gene: .; J gene: TRBJ1-1; V gene: TRBV15
CDR3 protein: CASSMTSGSLYTQYF; CDR3 DNA: TGTGCCAGCAGTATGACTAGCGGGAGTTTATATACGCAGTATTTT; clone size: .; D gene: TRBD2; J gene: TRBJ2-3; V gene: TRBV6-5
CDR3 protein: CSVSQGRDQPQHF; CDR3 DNA: TGCAGCGTTTCACAGGGTAGGGACCAGCCCCAGCATTTT; clone size: .; D gene: .; J gene: TRBJ1-5; V gene: TRBV29-1
CDR3 protein: CASSFPAGDYGYTF; CDR3 DNA: TGTGCCAGCTCCTTTCCCGCAGGGGACTATGGCTACACCTTC; clone size: .; D gene: .; J gene: TRBJ1-2; V gene: TRBV6-7
CDR3 protein: CASSELAASYNEQFF; CDR3 DNA: TGTGCCAGCAGCGAACTAGCGGCCTCCTACAATGAGCAGTTCTTC; clone size: .; D gene: TRBD2; J gene: TRBJ2-1; V gene: TRBV9
CDR3 protein: CASSLRAAASIPISAEAFF; CDR3 DNA: TGTGCCAGCAGCCTCAGAGCGGCAGCTTCCATACCCATAAGCGCTGAAGCTTTCTTT; clone size: .; D gene: .; J gene: TRBJ1-1; V gene: TRBV14
CDR3 protein: CSVVDFVGNEQFF; CDR3 DNA: TGCAGCGTTGTGGACTTTGTGGGAAATGAGCAGTTCTTC; clone size: .; D gene: .; J gene: TRBJ2-1; V gene: TRBV29-1
CDR3 protein: CASTQLGVGYTF; CDR3 DNA: TGTGCCAGCACCCAGCTCGGGGTGGGCTACACCTTC; clone size: few; D gene: .; J gene: TRBJ1-2; V gene: TRBV6-5
CDR3 protein: CASSVDGNSNQPQHF; CDR3 DNA: TGTGCCAGCAGCGTAGACGGGAATAGCAATCAGCCCCAGCATTTT; clone size: .; D gene: .; J gene: TRBJ1-5; V gene: TRBV9
CDR3 protein: CTSSGVGGTAFF; CDR3 DNA: TGTACCAGCAGTGGGGTTGGGGGGACGGCTTTCTTT; clone size: .; D gene: .; J gene: TRBJ1-1; V gene: TRBV6-5
CDR3 protein: CASSWELAGEQETQYF; CDR3 DNA: TGCGCCAGCAGCTGGGAACTAGCGGGGGAGCAAGAGACCCAGTACTTC; clone size: .; D gene: TRBD2; J gene: TRBJ2-5; V gene: TRBV5-1
CDR3 protein: CASSSSVVAGGTEAFF; CDR3 DNA: TGTGCCAGCAGCTCGTCGGTGGTTGCAGGGGGCACTGAAGCTTTCTTT; clone size: .; D gene: TRBD1; J gene: TRBJ1-1; V gene: TRBV7-6
CDR3 protein: CASSPRGGNTEAFF; CDR3 DNA: TGCGCCAGCAGCCCACGGGGGGGCAACACTGAAGCTTTCTTT; clone size: few; D gene: .; J gene: TRBJ1-1; V gene: TRBV5-1
CDR3 protein: CASSQERGTLFGYTF; CDR3 DNA: TGCGCCAGCAGCCAAGAAAGAGGGACACTCTTTGGCTACACCTTC; clone size: few; D gene: .; J gene: TRBJ1-2; V gene: TRBV4-1
CDR3 protein: CASSLRGSGLAGLETQYF; CDR3 DNA: TGTGCCAGCAGCCTAAGAGGGTCCGGACTAGCGGGATTGGAGACCCAGTACTTC; clone size: .; D gene: TRBD2; J gene: TRBJ2-5; V gene: TRBV14